The sequence of this TCR beta chain was determined in a study of memory CD4+ T cells and cytomegalovirus serostatus. Across the study: This sample comes from healthy Belgian adults, roughly 9 CMV seropositive, under 25 seronegative.

Clones were read by immunoSEQ multiplex PCR, and TCRdb kept only the in-frame ones, dropping some. The sample has roughly 76,000 clones; about 78% are singletons. From germline, CDR1 is SGHTA and CDR2 FQGNSA. This CDR3 has 15 residues. Trimming left V 1 base short and J 0 bases short, with 9 bases between. Single viable CD3+CD4+CD8-CD45RO+ cells were sorted as the memory CD4+ T cells. This clonotype was sampled from an adult in good health and CMV-seropositive. The source material was memory CD4+ T cells from blood. The chain joins TRBV7-2 to TRBJ1-1, with D tentatively TRBD1 (5 bases). The CDR3 loop is CASSLGPQVNTEAFF. CDR3 DNA sequence: TGTGCCAGCAGCTTAGGGCCACAGGTGAACACTGAAGCTTTCTTT.